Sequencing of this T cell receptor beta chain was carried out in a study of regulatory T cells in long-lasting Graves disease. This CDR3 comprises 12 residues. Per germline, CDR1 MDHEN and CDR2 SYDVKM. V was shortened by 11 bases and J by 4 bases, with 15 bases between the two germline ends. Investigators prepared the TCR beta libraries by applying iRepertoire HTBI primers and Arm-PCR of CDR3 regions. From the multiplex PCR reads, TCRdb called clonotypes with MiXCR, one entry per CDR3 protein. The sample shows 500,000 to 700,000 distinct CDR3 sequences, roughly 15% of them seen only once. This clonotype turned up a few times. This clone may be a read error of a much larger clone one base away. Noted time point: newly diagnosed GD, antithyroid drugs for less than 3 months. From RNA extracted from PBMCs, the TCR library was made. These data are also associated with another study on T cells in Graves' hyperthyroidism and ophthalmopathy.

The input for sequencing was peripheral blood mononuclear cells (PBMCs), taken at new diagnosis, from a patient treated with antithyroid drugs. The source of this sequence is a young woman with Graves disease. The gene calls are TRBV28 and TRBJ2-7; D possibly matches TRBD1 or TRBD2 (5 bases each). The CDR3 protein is CASREFTYEQYF. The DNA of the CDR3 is TGTGCCTCCAGGGAGTTTACGTACGAGCAGTACTTC.